The present TCR beta chain was sequenced within a study of beta chain features in type 1 diabetes. Germline V gives CDR1 SGHNT, CDR2 YYREEE (reference sequence). The CDR3 runs to 14 residues. The V end lost 0 bases, the J end lost 6 bases, and 13 bases lay between the germline ends. The study reverse transcribed the entire isolated RNA, so it sequenced expressed TCRB transcripts. TCRdb keeps only in-frame clones here, not all; method: immunoSEQ multiplex PCR. Of about 140,000 clones listed, 9.5% to 10% are singletons. This rearrangement joins TRBV5-4 to TRBJ2-7; a possible D gene is TRBD2 (6 bases). This TCR was recovered from a woman aged 40 to 50 in good health. Sequencing used central memory CD4+ T cells from blood. The CDR3 bases are TGTGCCAGCAGCTTGGTGGGGCGGGATGCCGAGCAGTACTTC. Translation gives CASSLVGRDAEQYF.